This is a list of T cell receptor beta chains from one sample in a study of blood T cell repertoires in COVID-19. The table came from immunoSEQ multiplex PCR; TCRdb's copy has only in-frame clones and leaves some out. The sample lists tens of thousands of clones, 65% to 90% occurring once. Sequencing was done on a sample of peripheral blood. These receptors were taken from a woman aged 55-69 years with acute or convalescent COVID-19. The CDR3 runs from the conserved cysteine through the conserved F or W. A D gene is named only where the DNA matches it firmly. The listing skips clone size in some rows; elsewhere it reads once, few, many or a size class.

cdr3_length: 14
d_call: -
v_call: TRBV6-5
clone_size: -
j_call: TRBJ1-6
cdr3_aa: CASSPRQNNSPLHF
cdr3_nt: TGTGCCAGCAGTCCTAGGCAAAATAATTCACCCCTCCACTTT

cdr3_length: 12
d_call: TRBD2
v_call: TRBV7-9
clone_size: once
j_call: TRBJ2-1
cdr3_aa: CASSHAGGPQFF
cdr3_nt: TGTGCCAGCAGCCACGCGGGGGGACCGCAGTTCTTC

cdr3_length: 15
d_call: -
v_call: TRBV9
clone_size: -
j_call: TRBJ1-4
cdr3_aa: CASSALTAPNEKLFF
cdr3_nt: TGTGCCAGCAGCGCCTTGACAGCACCTAATGAAAAACTGTTTTTT

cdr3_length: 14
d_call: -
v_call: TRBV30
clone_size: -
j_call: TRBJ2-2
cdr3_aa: CAWSPRANTGELFF
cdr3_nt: TGTGCCTGGAGTCCCAGGGCGAACACCGGGGAGCTGTTTTTT

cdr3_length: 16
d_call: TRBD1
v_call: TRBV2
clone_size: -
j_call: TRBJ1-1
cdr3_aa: CASNIRTGGPNTEAFF
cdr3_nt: TGTGCCAGCAATATACGGACAGGGGGACCGAACACTGAAGCTTTCTTT

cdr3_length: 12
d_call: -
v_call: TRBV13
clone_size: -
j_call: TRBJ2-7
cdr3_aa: CASSLGLETRNF
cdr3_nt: TGTGCCAGCAGCTTAGGGCTAGAAACTAGAAACTTC

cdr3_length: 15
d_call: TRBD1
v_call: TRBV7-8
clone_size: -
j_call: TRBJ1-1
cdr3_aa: CASSPDRGQGTEAFF
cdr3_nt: TGTGCCAGCAGCCCCGACAGGGGGCAGGGCACTGAAGCTTTCTTT

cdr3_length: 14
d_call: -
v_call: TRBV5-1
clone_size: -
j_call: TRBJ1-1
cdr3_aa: CASSETTGNTEAFF
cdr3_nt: TGCGCCAGCAGCGAAACAACAGGGAACACTGAAGCTTTCTTT

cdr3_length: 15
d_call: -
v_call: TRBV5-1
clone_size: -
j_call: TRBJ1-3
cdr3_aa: CASSLDGSGGNTIYF
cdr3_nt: TGCGCCAGCAGCTTGGACGGGTCTGGTGGAAACACCATATATTTT

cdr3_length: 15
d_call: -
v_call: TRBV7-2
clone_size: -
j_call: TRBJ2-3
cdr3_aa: CASSLAAGNTDTQYF
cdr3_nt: TGTGCCAGCAGCTTAGCAGCAGGTAACACAGATACGCAGTATTTT

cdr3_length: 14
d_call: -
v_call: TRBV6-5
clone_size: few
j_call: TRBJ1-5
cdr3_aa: CASRITGRDQPQHF
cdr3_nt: TGTGCCAGCAGGATAACAGGGAGGGATCAGCCCCAGCATTTT

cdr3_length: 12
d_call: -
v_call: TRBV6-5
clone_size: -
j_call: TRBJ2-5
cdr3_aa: CASSYGGETQYF
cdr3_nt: TGTGCCAGCAGTTACGGGGGGGAGACCCAGTACTTC

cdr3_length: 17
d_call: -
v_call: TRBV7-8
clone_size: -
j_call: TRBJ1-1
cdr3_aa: CASSPRDLGTMNTEAFF
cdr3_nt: TGTGCCAGCAGCCCTCGGGACTTAGGCACGATGAACACTGAAGCTTTCTTT

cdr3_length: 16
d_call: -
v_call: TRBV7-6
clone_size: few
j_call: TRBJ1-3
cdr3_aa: CASSLAGGSSGNTIYF
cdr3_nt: TGTGCCAGCAGCTTAGCAGGGGGATCTTCTGGAAACACCATATATTTT

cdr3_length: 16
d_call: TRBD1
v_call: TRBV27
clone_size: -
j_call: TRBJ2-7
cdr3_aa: CASSFSRGQGLYEQYF
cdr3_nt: TGTGCCAGCAGTTTTTCAAGGGGACAGGGGCTTTACGAGCAGTACTTC

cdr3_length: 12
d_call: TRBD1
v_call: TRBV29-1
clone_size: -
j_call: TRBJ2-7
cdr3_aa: CSVQGQGYEQYF
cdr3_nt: TGCAGCGTGCAGGGACAGGGTTACGAGCAGTACTTC

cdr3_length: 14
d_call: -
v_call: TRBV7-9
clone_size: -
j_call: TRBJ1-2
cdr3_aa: CASSLGRILEGYTF
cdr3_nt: TGTGCCAGCAGCTTAGGCAGGATATTAGAGGGCTACACCTTC

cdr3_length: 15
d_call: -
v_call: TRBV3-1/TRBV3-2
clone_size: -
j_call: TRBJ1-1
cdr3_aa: CASSQDTGGNTEAFF
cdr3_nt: TGTGCCAGCAGCCAAGATACGGGAGGGAACACTGAAGCTTTCTTT

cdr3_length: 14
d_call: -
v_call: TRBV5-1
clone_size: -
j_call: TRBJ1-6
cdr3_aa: CASSLVAGNSPLHF
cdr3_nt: TGCGCCAGCAGCTTGGTAGCGGGTAATTCACCCCTCCACTTT

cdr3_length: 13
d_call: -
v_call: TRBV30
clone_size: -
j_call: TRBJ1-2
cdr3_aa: CAWRQGFTGGYTF
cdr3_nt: TGTGCCTGGAGACAGGGTTTCACGGGTGGCTACACCTTC

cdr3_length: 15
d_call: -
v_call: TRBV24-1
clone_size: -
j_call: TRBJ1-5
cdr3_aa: CATSEGRVGGQPQHF
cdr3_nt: TGTGCCACCAGTGAGGGGAGGGTGGGGGGCCAGCCCCAGCATTTT

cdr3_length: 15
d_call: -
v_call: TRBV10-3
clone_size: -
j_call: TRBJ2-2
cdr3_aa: CATLREPREIGELFF
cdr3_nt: TGTGCCACCTTACGGGAGCCCAGGGAAATCGGGGAGCTGTTTTTT

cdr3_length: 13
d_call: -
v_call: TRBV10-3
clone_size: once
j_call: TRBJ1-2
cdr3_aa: CAISQQGDYGYTF
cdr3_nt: TGTGCCATCAGTCAACAGGGTGACTATGGCTACACCTTC

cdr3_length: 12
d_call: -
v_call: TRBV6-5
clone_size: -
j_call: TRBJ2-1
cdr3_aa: CASRAYRNEQFF
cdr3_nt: TGTGCCAGCAGAGCGTACCGGAATGAGCAGTTCTTC

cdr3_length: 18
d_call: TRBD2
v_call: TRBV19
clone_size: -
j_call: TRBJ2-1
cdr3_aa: CASSGSGVSPGSYNEQFF
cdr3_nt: TGTGCCAGTAGTGGTAGCGGGGTCTCCCCGGGCTCCTACAATGAGCAGTTCTTC

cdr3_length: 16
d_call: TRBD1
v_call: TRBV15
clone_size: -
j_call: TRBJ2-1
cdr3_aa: CATSRERDSSYNEQFF
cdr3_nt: TGTGCCACCAGCAGAGAACGGGACAGCTCCTACAATGAGCAGTTCTTC

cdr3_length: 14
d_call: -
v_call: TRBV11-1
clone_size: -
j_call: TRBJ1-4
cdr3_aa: CASSFGQTNEKLFF
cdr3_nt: TGTGCCAGCAGCTTTGGACAAACTAATGAAAAACTGTTTTTT

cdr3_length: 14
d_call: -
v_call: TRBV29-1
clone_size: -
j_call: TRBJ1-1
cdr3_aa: CSAQVTGEGTEAFF
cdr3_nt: TGCAGCGCACAAGTAACAGGAGAAGGGACTGAAGCTTTCTTT

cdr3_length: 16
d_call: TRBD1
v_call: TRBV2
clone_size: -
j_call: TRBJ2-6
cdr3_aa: CARARDRSSGANVLTF
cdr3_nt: TGTGCCAGAGCGCGGGACAGGTCTTCTGGGGCCAACGTCCTGACTTTC

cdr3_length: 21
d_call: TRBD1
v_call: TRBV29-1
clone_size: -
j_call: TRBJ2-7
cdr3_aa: CSVGFGKTTGTREESSYEQYF
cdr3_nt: TGCAGCGTTGGGTTCGGTAAAACGACAGGGACAAGGGAAGAAAGCTCCTACGAGCAGTACTTC

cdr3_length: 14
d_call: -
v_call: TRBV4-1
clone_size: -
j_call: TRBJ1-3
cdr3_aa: CASSQDRGANTIYF
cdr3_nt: TGCGCCAGCAGCCAAGACCGGGGGGCAAACACCATATATTTT

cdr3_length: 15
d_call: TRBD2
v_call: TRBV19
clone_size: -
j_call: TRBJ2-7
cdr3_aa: CASSDAPGGGSQQYF
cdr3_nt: TGTGCCAGTAGTGATGCCCCCGGGGGGGGGTCTCAGCAGTACTTC

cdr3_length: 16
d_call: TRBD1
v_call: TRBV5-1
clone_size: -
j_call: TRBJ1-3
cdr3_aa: CASSLGTGGIGNTIYF
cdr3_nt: TGCGCCAGCAGCTTGGGGACAGGGGGGATTGGAAACACCATATATTTT

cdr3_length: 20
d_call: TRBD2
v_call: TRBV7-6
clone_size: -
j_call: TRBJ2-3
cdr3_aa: CASSSSRHSGGAVGTDTQYF
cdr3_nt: TGTGCCAGCAGCTCATCGAGGCATAGCGGGGGGGCCGTCGGCACAGATACGCAGTATTTT

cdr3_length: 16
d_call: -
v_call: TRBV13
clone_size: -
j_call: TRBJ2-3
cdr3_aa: CASSSRDLTSTDTQYF
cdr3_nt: TGTGCCAGCAGCTCGCGGGACCTAACCAGCACAGATACGCAGTATTTT

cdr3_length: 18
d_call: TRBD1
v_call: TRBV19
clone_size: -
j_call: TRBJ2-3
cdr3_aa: CASSIRGQGTTYTDTQYF
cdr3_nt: TGTGCCAGTAGTATTCGGGGACAGGGGACCACTTACACAGATACGCAGTATTTT

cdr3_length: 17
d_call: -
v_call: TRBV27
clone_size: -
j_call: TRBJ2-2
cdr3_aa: CASSFSTGAAYTGELFF
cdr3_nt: TGTGCCAGCAGTTTCTCCACTGGGGCGGCGTACACCGGGGAGCTGTTTTTT

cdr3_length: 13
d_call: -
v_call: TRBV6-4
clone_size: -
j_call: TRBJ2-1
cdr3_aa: CASSSGTGDEQFF
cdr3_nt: TGTGCCAGCAGCTCCGGGACTGGAGATGAGCAGTTCTTC

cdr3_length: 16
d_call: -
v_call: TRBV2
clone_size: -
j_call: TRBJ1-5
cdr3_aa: CASSGPAGVSNQPQHF
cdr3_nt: TGTGCCAGCAGTGGTCCCGCAGGGGTGAGCAATCAGCCCCAGCATTTT

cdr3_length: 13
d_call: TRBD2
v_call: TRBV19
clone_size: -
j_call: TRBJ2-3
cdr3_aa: CASGLAGTDTQYF
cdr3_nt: TGTGCCAGTGGACTAGCGGGCACAGATACGCAGTATTTT

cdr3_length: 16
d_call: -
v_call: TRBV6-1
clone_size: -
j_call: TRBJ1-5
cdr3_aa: CASSARHGGGNQPQHF
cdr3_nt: TGTGCCAGCAGTGCCCGACACGGGGGAGGCAATCAGCCCCAGCATTTT

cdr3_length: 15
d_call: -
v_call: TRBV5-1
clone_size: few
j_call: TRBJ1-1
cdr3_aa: CASSLQSGLDTEAFF
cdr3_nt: TGCGCCAGCAGCTTGCAATCAGGGTTGGACACTGAAGCTTTCTTT

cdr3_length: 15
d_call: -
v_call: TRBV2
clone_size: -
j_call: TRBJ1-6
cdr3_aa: CASSVRGGTNSPLHF
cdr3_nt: TGTGCCAGCAGTGTGCGGGGGGGCACTAATTCACCCCTCCACTTT

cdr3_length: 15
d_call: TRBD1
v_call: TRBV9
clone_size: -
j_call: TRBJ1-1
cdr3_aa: CASSARGGAGTEAFF
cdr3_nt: TGTGCCAGCAGCGCGAGAGGGGGCGCGGGCACTGAAGCTTTCTTT

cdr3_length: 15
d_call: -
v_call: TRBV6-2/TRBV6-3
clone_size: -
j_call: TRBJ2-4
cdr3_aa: CASSYADLAKNIQYF
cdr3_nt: TGTGCCAGCAGTTACGCGGATCTAGCCAAAAACATTCAGTACTTC

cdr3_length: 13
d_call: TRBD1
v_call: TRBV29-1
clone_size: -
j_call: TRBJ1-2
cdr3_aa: CSVEDRGLYGYTF
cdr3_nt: TGCAGCGTTGAGGACAGGGGACTCTATGGCTACACCTTC

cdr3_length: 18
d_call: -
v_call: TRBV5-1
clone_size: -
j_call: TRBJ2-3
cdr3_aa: CASSLGGGAVPSTDTQYF
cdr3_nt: TGCGCCAGCAGCTTGGGAGGAGGGGCGGTACCTAGCACAGATACGCAGTATTTT

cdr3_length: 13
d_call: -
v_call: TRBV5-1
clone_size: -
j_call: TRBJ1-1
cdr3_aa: CASSGTGYTEAFF
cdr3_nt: TGCGCCAGCAGCGGAACAGGGTACACTGAAGCTTTCTTT